The table lists the clone carrying this T cell receptor (beta chain) with many counts. Its specificity is not known. The sample originates from a study of Graves' ophthalmopathy and Graves' hyperthyroidism. Study-wide points: Among thyroid clonotypes expanded above 0.001 frequency, most also appeared in blood.

The CDR3 sequence is 20 residues long. Trimming removed 1 base at V and 0 bases at J, with 22 bases between. Germline CDR1 is MNHEY and CDR2 is SVGEGT. Transcripts of RNA were the source for amplifying TCR beta CDR3 regions. In the first round, RT-PCR was carried out with HTBI primers, and a multiplex PCR formed the second round. TCRdb re-analysed the multiplex PCR reads in MiXCR, keeping a single row per CDR3 protein. The data hold approximately 500,000 distinct CDR3 sequences, with around 14% observed a single time. The sequenced sample consisted of blood. This sequence was found in a woman in her 30s with Graves' ophthalmopathy. The chain carries TRBV6-2 or TRBV6-3 and TRBJ1-3; a weak D match, TRBD1 (6 bases). The CDR3 bases are TGTGCCAGCAGTTACTGGGGCCCTCGACAGGCACTCCTCTCTGGAAACACCATATATTTT. Translation: CASSYWGPRQALLSGNTIYF.